The source of this T cell receptor (beta chain) is a study of blood T cell repertoires in COVID-19. Across the whole study: Researchers got acute and convalescent COVID-19 samples from the United States, Italy and Spain. From T cells, B-cell-depleted T cells, or PBMCs came the material, which was cDNA or gDNA.

TCRdb's table, derived via immunoSEQ multiplex PCR, lists solely in-frame clones and lacks some. Of hundreds of thousands of clones listed, approximately 86% were seen once; the top ten hold approximately 2.4%. This CDR3 is 15 amino acids long. The V segment lost 3 bases and the J segment 7 bases; nucleotides outside the gene matches: 6. Per the germline V gene, CDR1 is SGHDT and CDR2 is YYEEEE. The chain links TRBV5-6 to TRBJ1-6, with TRBD1 matching over 8 bases. Sequenced material: PBMCs or T cells enriched from blood (not recorded which). This TCR was sampled from a woman in her twenties or thirties with acute COVID-19. In nucleotides, the CDR3 is TGTGCCAGCAGCTGGCAGGGGGCTTGGAATTCACCCCTCCACTTT. It yields the protein CASSWQGAWNSPLHF.